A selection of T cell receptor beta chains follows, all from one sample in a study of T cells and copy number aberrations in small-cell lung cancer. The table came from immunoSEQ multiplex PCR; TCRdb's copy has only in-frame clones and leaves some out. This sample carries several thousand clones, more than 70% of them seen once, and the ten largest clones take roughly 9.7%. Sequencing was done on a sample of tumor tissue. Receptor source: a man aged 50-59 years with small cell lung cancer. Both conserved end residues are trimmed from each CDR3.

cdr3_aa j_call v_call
AWSRGQESGYT TRBJ1-2 TRBV30
ASSTGTSGSADEQY TRBJ2-7 TRBV5-1
AISVASVNTGELF TRBJ2-2 TRBV10-3
SVEVSSGPYEQY TRBJ2-7 TRBV29-1
ASSVGLAGWNLREQY TRBJ2-7 TRBV6-1
ASSPQRGGGETQY TRBJ2-5 TRBV6-5
ASRSGGESNEQF TRBJ2-1 TRBV5-5
ASMGAGGQQETQY TRBJ2-5 TRBV7-3
ASSPLGDTQY TRBJ2-3 TRBV9
ASSVYGTGFIDTGELF TRBJ2-2 TRBV28
ASTRGLSRYEQY TRBJ2-7 TRBV6-1
ASSPNQGQGANGYT TRBJ1-2 TRBV7-2
ASSLGSGAFQETQY TRBJ2-5 TRBV7-3
ASSPPTRPYEQY TRBJ2-7 TRBV4-1
ASSLGLAGGYEQF TRBJ2-1 TRBV5-6
ASSPTRTGEQF TRBJ2-1 TRBV7-8
ASSPLEGFLAKNIQY TRBJ2-4 TRBV9
ASSITSQGSYGYT TRBJ1-2 TRBV19
ASSLRGDGNSPLH TRBJ1-6 TRBV5-8
ASSTGTGGTKNIQY TRBJ2-4 TRBV5-1
ASRTGDFEAF TRBJ1-1 TRBV19
ASSQTLGEKLF TRBJ1-4 TRBV28
ASSIDRSTDTQY TRBJ2-3 TRBV19
ASAGRKGETQY TRBJ2-5 TRBV6-6
ASSAYSGSYEQY TRBJ2-7 TRBV19
ASSLATGVGGNEQF TRBJ2-1 TRBV5-1
ASSLDGSSDTQY TRBJ2-3 TRBV11-3
ASSLNGAQDTQY TRBJ2-3 TRBV7-3
ASSLGGWSSYEQY TRBJ2-7 TRBV7-2
ASSPGGYEQY TRBJ2-7 TRBV4-2
ASSLASSYEQY TRBJ2-7 TRBV5-5
ASSKGTGDTEAF TRBJ1-1 TRBV19
ASSVGTLAKNIQY TRBJ2-4 TRBV9
ATTAYTNTGELF TRBJ2-2 TRBV2
ASSAVGQGAADTQY TRBJ2-3 TRBV5-5
ASSPRGQNEKLF TRBJ1-4 TRBV2
ASGPNIRGADTQY TRBJ2-3 TRBV6-5
ASRIGGGTDQPQH TRBJ1-5 TRBV28
ASSFAGWETQY TRBJ2-5 TRBV11-3
ASRTSGGYGTQY TRBJ2-3 TRBV19